One and the same sample provided the 29 T cell receptor beta chains below, sequenced in a study of shared clonotypes between healthy human individuals. Using immunoSEQ multiplex PCR, the repertoire was profiled, and TCRdb retains in-frame clones only, with some absent. The table shows around 1.5 million clones, with 95% to 99% occurring only once. Specimen: naive CD4+ T cells sorted from blood. Subset in this sample: CD45RA+ positively selected. The receptor set was obtained from a man younger than 40 in good health.

The chain couples TRBV6-1 to TRBJ1-2; D uncertain. Germline loops: CDR1 MNHNS, CDR2 SASEGT. V dropped 8 bases and J dropped 2 bases, with 12 bases sitting between them. The CDR3 loop spans 13 amino acids. The CDR3 is CASAAPGNYGYTF. CDR3 in DNA: TGTGCCAGCGCGGCGCCCGGGAACTATGGCTACACCTTC.

The gene calls are TRBV28 and TRBJ2-7, with 7 bases aligning to TRBD2. Germline trimming cut 4 bases from V and 0 bases from J; bases unmatched to any gene: 12. This CDR3 is built from 17 residues. CDR1 MDHEN and CDR2 SYDVKM come from the germline V gene. CDR3 bases: TGTGCCAGCAGTTCCCCTGGCCAGCGGGGTCGCTCCTACGAGCAGTACTTC. This gives the protein CASSSPGQRGRSYEQYF.

V usage is TRBV29-1 and J usage is TRBJ2-2; D is uncertain. Germline V gives CDR1 SQVTM, CDR2 ANQGSEA. The CDR3 has 13 amino acids. V was trimmed by 3 bases and J by 7 bases, leaving 12 bases between them. CDR3 residues: CSVEHSSIGELFF. DNA for the CDR3: TGCAGCGTTGAGCACAGCTCCATCGGGGAGCTGTTTTTT.

The chain recombines TRBV7-9 with TRBJ2-6; D uncertain. The V end lost 2 bases, the J end lost 0 bases, and 11 bases lay between the germline ends. CDR1 and CDR2 from the germline V gene are SEHNR and FQNEAQ (reference sequence). This CDR3 region has 17 residues. CDR3 sequence: CASSLFRVSSGANVLTF. The CDR3, as DNA: TGTGCCAGCAGCTTATTTCGCGTTAGCTCTGGGGCCAACGTCCTGACTTTC.

The chain uses TRBV29-1 and TRBJ2-5; the D is unclear. CDR3 length equals 12 residues. CDR1 is SQVTM and CDR2 is ANQGSEA in the germline V gene. V gave up 5 bases and J gave up 7 bases, with 14 bases separating them. CDR3 sequence: CSVMSLSGTQYF. CDR3 DNA: TGCAGCGTTATGTCCCTCAGTGGGACCCAGTACTTC.

This chain joins TRBV19 and TRBJ2-6; 10 positions match TRBD1. This CDR3 is built from 15 residues. Germline assignment: CDR1 LNHDA and CDR2 SQIVND (reference sequence). V was clipped by 5 bases and J by 4 bases; unmatched bases: 2. The CDR3 spells CASSDRGRGANVLTF. DNA for the CDR3: TGTGCCAGTAGTGACAGGGGGCGAGGGGCCAACGTCCTGACTTTC.

The V and J genes are TRBV9 and TRBJ1-2; unclear D gene. Germline CDR1 SGDLS, CDR2 YYNGEE. V was pared by 4 bases and J by 4 bases, with 14 bases between. The CDR3 is made up of 14 amino acids. For the CDR3, the DNA is TGTGCCAGCAGCCCCCAATCCGTGACCTATGGCTACACCTTC. Translating gives CASSPQSVTYGYTF. Based on the CDR3 plus reference TRBV9 and TRBJ1-2, the full variable domain is DSGVTQTPKHLITATGQRVTLRCSPRSGDLSVYWYQQSLDQGLQFLIQYYNGEERAKGNILERFSAQQFPDLHSELNLSSLELGDSALYFCASSPQSVTYGYTFGSGTRLTVV.

The V gene is TRBV28, the J gene TRBJ2-7; 12 positions match TRBD2. This CDR3 spans 15 amino acids. Germline CDR1 and CDR2: MDHEN and SYDVKM. V lost 7 bases, J lost 8 bases, and 12 bases stayed unmatched. CDR3 residues: CASKRTSGVALKQYF. CDR3 DNA: TGTGCCAGCAAAAGGACTAGCGGGGTGGCCCTCAAGCAGTACTTC.

The chain recombines TRBV5-6 with TRBJ2-7; D not resolved. Trimming took off 4 bases at V and 6 bases at J, with 14 bases between the two ends. Germline V gene lookup returns CDR1 SGHDT and CDR2 YYEEEE. There are 13 residues in the CDR3. The CDR3 DNA reads TGTGCCAGCAGCAAGCAGCGTCCTCGCGAGCAGTACTTC. Its protein product is CASSKQRPREQYF.

The rearrangement links TRBV5-6 to TRBJ2-3; 7 bases fit TRBD2. Germline V gene lookup returns CDR1 SGHDT and CDR2 YYEEEE. V gave up 1 base and J gave up 2 bases; unmatched junction bases: 7. This CDR3 comprises 16 residues. The CDR3 DNA follows: TGTGCCAGCAGCTTGAGTCCGGGACTATCCACAGATACGCAGTATTTT. Its translation is CASSLSPGLSTDTQYF.

The V call is TRBV28, the J call TRBJ2-7; tentatively, D is TRBD1 (6 bases). This CDR3 has 16 amino acids. The germline CDR1 and CDR2 sequences are MDHEN and SYDVKM. V was clipped by 4 bases and J by 1 base, with 17 bases between them. CDR3 coding DNA: TGTGCCAGCAGTTATGCCGGGACACAACATTCCTACGAGCAGTACTTC. Translating it yields CASSYAGTQHSYEQYF.

This rearrangement joins TRBV11-2 to TRBJ2-7; D is uncertain. The length of the CDR3 is 13 residues. V lost 5 bases to trimming and J lost 3 bases, with 11 bases between them. Germline V lookup: CDR1 SGHAT, CDR2 FQNNGV. The CDR3 sequence is CASSKAVSYEQYF. CDR3 DNA: TGTGCCAGCAGCAAAGCAGTGAGCTACGAGCAGTACTTC.

V and J are TRBV29-1 and TRBJ2-7; 8 bases align to TRBD1. The trim removed 6 bases at V and 6 bases at J, leaving 4 bases unmatched. CDR3 length: 11 amino acids. Looked up from germline, CDR1 is SQVTM and CDR2 is ANQGSEA. CDR3 residues: CSVGQGSEQYF. The CDR3 region has the DNA TGCAGCGTAGGACAGGGAAGCGAGCAGTACTTC.

The genes are TRBV18 and TRBJ2-7; 15 positions match TRBD2. Trimming took 6 bases from V and 7 from J; bases not matched to a gene: 16. This CDR3 is built from 18 residues. CDR1 and CDR2 from the germline V gene are KGHSH and LQKENI. CDR3 nucleotides: TGTGCCAGCTCCCATGGGACTAGCGGGAGGCCCGAGACTGGAGAGCAGTACTTC. It is translated as CASSHGTSGRPETGEQYF. The full variable domain, with the rest looked up from reference TRBV18 and TRBJ2-7, is NAGVMQNPRHLVRRRGQEARLRCSPMKGHSHVYWYRQLPEEGLKFMVYLQKENIIDESGMPKERFSAEFPKEGPSILRIQQVVRGDSAAYFCASSHGTSGRPETGEQYFGPGTRLTVT.

For this clone: Other nucleotide sequences from this sample produce the same CDR3. This sequence joins TRBV4-3 and TRBJ2-3, with D uncertain. The ends were cut back, 0 bases at V and 2 bases at J, with 6 bases in the middle. CDR3 length: 14 residues. CDR1 LGHNA and CDR2 YSLEER come from the germline V gene. This CDR3 is CASSQDPSTDTQYF. DNA of the CDR3: TGCGCCAGCAGCCAAGATCCCTCCACAGATACGCAGTATTTT.

The chain is built from TRBV2 and TRBJ1-5; tentatively, D is TRBD1 (5 bases). The CDR3 has 14 amino acids. Germline V gives CDR1 SNHLY, CDR2 FYNNEI. V lost 1 base to trimming and J lost 2 bases, with 6 bases between them. Here the CDR3 reads CASSEEGRNQPQHF. DNA of the CDR3: TGTGCCAGCAGTGAAGAGGGACGCAATCAGCCCCAGCATTTT.

The chain recombines TRBV5-4 with TRBJ2-7; 8 nucleotides line up with TRBD1. V dropped 2 bases and J dropped 6; count of bases not matched to a gene: 13. CDR1 is SGHNT, CDR2 YYREEE, per germline (reference sequence). The length of the CDR3 is 16 residues. The CDR3: CASSFPARTGLTEQYF. CDR3 DNA: TGTGCCAGCAGCTTCCCGGCCCGGACAGGGCTCACCGAGCAGTACTTC.

V and J are TRBV9 and TRBJ1-1, with TRBD1 identical over 12 bases. The germline gives CDR1 SGDLS, CDR2 YYNGEE. V lost 3 bases and J lost 7; bases outside the gene matches: 4. This CDR3 region has 14 residues. The CDR3 DNA follows: TGTGCCAGCAGCGCGGGGACAGGGGGCGTTGAAGCTTTCTTT. Translating it yields CASSAGTGGVEAFF.

The V gene is TRBV9, the J gene TRBJ2-7; D gene unclear. Between the trimmed V and J ends, which lost 3 bases and 4 bases, there was a span of 17 bases. This CDR3 region has 15 residues. Germline V lookup: CDR1 SGDLS, CDR2 YYNGEE. The CDR3 nucleotides read TGTGCCAGCAGCGCCCGAGAGCGCGGAAATTACGAGCAGTACTTC. Translation gives CASSARERGNYEQYF.

The chain joins TRBV27 to TRBJ1-2, with 9 bases aligning to TRBD1. CDR3 size: 15 residues. J was trimmed by 4 bases and V by 4 bases; bases with no gene match: 7. Germline lookup yields CDR1 MNHEY and CDR2 SMNVEV (reference sequence). The CDR3 sequence: CASSSPGQGLYGYTF. CDR3 coding DNA: TGTGCCAGCAGTTCCCCGGGACAGGGACTCTATGGCTACACCTTC.

This chain joins TRBV18 and TRBJ2-7; TRBD1 might be the D (6 bases). The germline V gene encodes CDR1 KGHSH and CDR2 LQKENI. The ends were cut back, 4 bases at V and 5 bases at J, with 12 bases in the middle. This CDR3 region has 13 residues. CDR3 bases: TGTGCCAGCTCACTGGGGACACTCCACGAGCAGTACTTC. Translating gives CASSLGTLHEQYF.

On this clone: Distinct nucleotide sequences in the sample also encode this CDR3. The rearrangement joins TRBV5-6 to TRBJ1-5, with TRBD1 identical over 7 bases. Looked up from germline, CDR1 is SGHDT and CDR2 is YYEEEE. The CDR3 runs to 14 residues. V lost 1 base and J lost 4; bases outside the gene matches: 2. CDR3 nucleotides: TGTGCCAGCAGCTTGTCAGGGGGAAATCAGCCCCAGCATTTT. Translated, it gives CASSLSGGNQPQHF.

The chain couples TRBV28 to TRBJ2-5; TRBD2 is a possible D gene (6 bases). The germline V and J ends were trimmed by 7 bases and 0 bases, with 9 bases remaining between them. The CDR3 has 13 residues. Germline V gives CDR1 MDHEN, CDR2 SYDVKM. As DNA, the CDR3 is TGTGCCAGCATGCGGGGTCACCAAGAGACCCAGTACTTC. Its protein product is CASMRGHQETQYF. Together with reference TRBV28 and TRBJ2-5, the CDR3 gives the full variable domain: DVKVTQSSRYLVKRTGEKVFLECVQDMDHENMFWYRQDPGLGLRLIYFSYDVKMKEKGDIPEGYSVSREKKERFSLILESASTNQTSMYLCASMRGHQETQYFGPGTRLLVL.

This clone was observed a single time. This chain joins TRBV7-8 and TRBJ2-7; maybe TRBD1 (6 bases). CDR1 SGHVS and CDR2 FQNEAQ come from the germline V gene. This CDR3 has 12 amino acids. The V gene lost 6 bases and the J gene lost 4 bases, with 10 bases spanning the gap. CDR3 nucleotides: TGTGCCAGCAGTCAGGGGACGTACGAGCAGTACTTC. It specifies CASSQGTYEQYF.

The V and J genes are TRBV6-5 and TRBJ2-4, with unresolved D. CDR3 length: 14 residues. The V and J ends lost 0 bases and 5 bases respectively, with 8 bases between them. Germline V CDR1 and CDR2: MNHEY, SVGAGI. CDR3 in amino acids: CASSYSSTENIQYF. The CDR3 DNA is TGTGCCAGCAGTTACTCTTCAACCGAAAACATTCAGTACTTC.

The rearrangement links TRBV30 to TRBJ2-3; the D is unclear. Germline V gives CDR1 GTSNPN, CDR2 SVGIG (reference sequence). V was clipped by 1 base and J by 7 bases, with 6 bases between them. The CDR3 is 11 amino acids. The DNA for the CDR3 is TGTGCCTGGAGTGATACGTATACGCAGTATTTT. The encoded protein is CAWSDTYTQYF.

This chain joins TRBV6-1 and TRBJ2-5, with TRBD1 matching over 7 bases. Per germline, CDR1 MNHNS and CDR2 SASEGT. The length of the CDR3 is 15 residues. J gave up 5 bases and V 4 bases, and 10 bases lay outside the gene matches. The CDR3 region has the DNA TGTGCCAGCAGTGCGACAAGGGGGCTGGGGGAGACCCAGTACTTC. It specifies CASSATRGLGETQYF.

The chain couples TRBV11-1 to TRBJ2-1, with a possible D match to TRBD1 (6 bases). Deletions cut 5 bases from V and 1 base from J, with 15 bases between. CDR1 is SGHAT and CDR2 is FQDESV in the germline V gene (reference sequence). There are 16 residues in the CDR3. DNA for the CDR3: TGTGCCAGCAGCCTCCACAGGACAGTATCCTACAATGAGCAGTTCTTC. This translates into CASSLHRTVSYNEQFF.

The J gene is TRBJ2-7, the V gene TRBV10-1; D call uncertain. Trimming shortened V by 3 bases and J by 1 base, and 13 bases separated the two germline ends. Per the germline V gene, CDR1 is WNHNN and CDR2 is SYGVQD (reference sequence). The CDR3 is made up of 15 amino acids. CDR3 bases: TGCGCCAGCAGTGAAAGAGTTAATCCATCCTACGAGCAGTACTTC. It encodes CASSERVNPSYEQYF.